What follows is one TCR beta chain and its context. Its antigen remains unknown. Germline is not matched at one junction end, which may reflect a read error. The source of the sample is a study of T-cell reconstitution after alpha-beta-depleted transplantation in children. Notes on the study in general: Recipient T cells and thymic progenitors that survived gave rise to the high TCRbeta diversity observed at day 60 in some patients. Reportedly, alpha-beta T cells present about two months post-transplant originated from several hundred expanded clones of graft origin. T cells produced anew were the main source of T-cell counts and diversity one year after transplant.

Preparing the TCRbeta library involved the use of unique molecular identifiers. TCRdb re-called the PCR reads through MiXCR, storing one row per CDR3 protein. The table shows hundreds of thousands of distinct CDR3 sequences, with roughly 7.8% occurring only once. The V gene's germline CDR1 is LGHNA and CDR2 YNFKEQ. CDR3 length equals 17 residues. The receptor was isolated from a female patient younger than 10 who had a stem cell transplant for Fanconi anemia, so the T cells may come from the graft donor. This rearrangement joins TRBV4-2 to TRBJ2-3; D gene ambiguous. The specimen was peripheral blood, collected 360 days after TCRalphabeta/CD19-depleted stem cell transplant. CDR3 residues: CAISPRVLPGGTDTQYF. The CDR3 DNA reads as TGTGCCATCAGCCCCCGGGTCCTGCCTGGTGGCACAGATACGCAGTATTTT.